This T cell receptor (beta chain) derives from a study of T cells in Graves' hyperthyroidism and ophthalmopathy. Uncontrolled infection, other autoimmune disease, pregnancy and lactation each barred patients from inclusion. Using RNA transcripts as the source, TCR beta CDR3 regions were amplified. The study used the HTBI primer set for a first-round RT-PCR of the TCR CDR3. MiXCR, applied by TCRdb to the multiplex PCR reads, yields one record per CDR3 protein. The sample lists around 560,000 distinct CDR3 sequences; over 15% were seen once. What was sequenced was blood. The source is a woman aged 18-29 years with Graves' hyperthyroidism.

The CDR3: CASSPDSGANVLTF. CDR3 DNA sequence: TGTGCCAGCTCACCGGACTCTGGGGCCAACGTCCTGACTTTC. V and J are TRBV18 and TRBJ2-6; no definite D call. V lost 3 bases, J lost 0 bases, and 3 bases lay in between. The CDR3 consists of 14 residues. Germline V lookup: CDR1 KGHSH, CDR2 LQKENI.